Following are 2 T cell receptor beta chains from one sample sequenced in a study of cytomegalovirus exposure and HLA in healthy donors. PCR amplification relied on 60 Vbeta primers (plus 13 Jbeta primers). Generated by immunoSEQ multiplex PCR, the TCRdb table keeps only in-frame clones and is missing some. The sample consists of 200,000 to 250,000 clones, around 75% of them appearing once. Sequencing was performed on PBMCs. The receptors here all came from a woman aged 30 to 39 in good health and CMV-seronegative.

CDR3 protein: CASSLEPGAEYTEAFF. The DNA of the CDR3 is TGCGCCAGCAGCTTGGAACCAGGGGCGGAGTACACTGAAGCTTTCTTT. The chain has TRBV5-1 and TRBJ1-1; weak D call: TRBD1 (6 bases). The CDR3 is made up of 16 amino acids. With 0 bases removed from V and 3 bases from J, the gap between germline ends came to 15 bases. Germline CDR1 reads SGHRS; CDR2 reads YFSETQ.

J is TRBJ2-3 and V is TRBV7-9; D remains unclear. The length of the CDR3 is 14 residues. CDR1 is SEHNR and CDR2 is FQNEAQ in the germline V gene (reference sequence). V dropped 2 bases and J dropped 2 bases, with 8 bases sitting between them. The CDR3 bases are TGTGCCAGCAGCTTACCGGAGATCACAGATACGCAGTATTTT. This encodes CASSLPEITDTQYF.